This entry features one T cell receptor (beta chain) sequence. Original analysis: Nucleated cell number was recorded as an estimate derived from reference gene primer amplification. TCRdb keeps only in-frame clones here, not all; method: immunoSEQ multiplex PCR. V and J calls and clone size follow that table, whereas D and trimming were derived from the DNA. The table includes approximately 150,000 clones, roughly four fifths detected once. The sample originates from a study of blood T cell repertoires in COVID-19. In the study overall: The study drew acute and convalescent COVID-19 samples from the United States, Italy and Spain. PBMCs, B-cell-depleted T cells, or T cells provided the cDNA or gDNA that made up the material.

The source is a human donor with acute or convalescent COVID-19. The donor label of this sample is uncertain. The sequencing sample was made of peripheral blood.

The CDR3 DNA is TGTGCCTGGATGCAGAATTCACCCCTCCACTTT. Translating gives CAWMQNSPLHF. The chain employs TRBV30 and TRBJ1-6; D is unresolved. Germline loops: CDR1 GTSNPN, CDR2 SVGIG (reference sequence). Trimming cost V 4 bases and J 7 bases, with 5 bases left between them. This CDR3 contains 11 residues. The full variable domain, completed using reference TRBV30 and TRBJ1-6, is SQTIHQWPATLVQPVGSPLSLECTVEGTSNPNLYWYRQAAGRGLQLLFYSVGIGQISSEVPQNLSASRPQDRQFILSSKKLLLSDSGFYLCAWMQNSPLHFGNGTRLTVT.